The T cell receptor (beta chain) described here comes from a study of cytomegalovirus exposure and HLA in healthy donors. Amplification used 60 Vbeta primers and 13 Jbeta primers. Assay used: immunoSEQ multiplex PCR; TCRdb lists only in-frame clones, some missing. Of some 140,000 clones in the sample, around 86% were seen once. Trimming removed 5 bases from V and 4 bases from J, with 11 bases in between. CDR3 length: 14 residues. Germline lookup yields CDR1 MNHEY and CDR2 SMNVEV (reference sequence). The rearrangement joins TRBV27 to TRBJ2-2, with D perhaps TRBD2 (5 bases). Material: PBMCs. The TCR originated in a woman in her fifties or sixties in good health and CMV-seropositive. CDR3: CASSPYLATGELFF. CDR3 nucleotide sequence: TGTGCCAGCAGTCCTTATCTAGCCACCGGGGAGCTGTTTTTT.